A selection of T cell receptor beta chains follows, all from one sample in a study of Ad26.COV2.S vaccination and SARS-CoV-2 variants. Method: immunoSEQ multiplex PCR; TCRdb's copy keeps in-frame clones and lacks some. Among some 300,000 clones listed, approximately 86% were seen once. The sample in question was peripheral blood, obtained in a trial of Ad26.COV2.S vaccine versus placebo. These receptors originate from a person aged 18 to 65 who received the Ad26.COV2.S COVID-19 vaccine or a placebo. The CDR3 runs from the conserved cysteine through the conserved F or W. A D gene is named only where the DNA matches it firmly.

V gene	D gene	CDR3 length	J gene	CDR3 DNA	CDR3 protein
TRBV6-2/TRBV6-3	NA	15	TRBJ2-1	TGTGCCAGCAGTTACGGCAGAGAACCCTACAATGAGCAGTTCTTC	CASSYGREPYNEQFF
TRBV27	TRBD1	17	TRBJ1-2	TGTGCCAGCAGTCCCTATGCCCGACAGGGAATGTACTATGGCTACACCTTC	CASSPYARQGMYYGYTF
TRBV11-2	TRBD1	15	TRBJ1-2	TGTGCCAGCAGCTTAGTGGGACAGGCGATCTATGGCTACACCTTC	CASSLVGQAIYGYTF
TRBV7-8	TRBD2	17	TRBJ2-5	TGTGCCAGCAGCCCGAGACTAGCGGGGGCCTTACAAGAGACCCAGTACTTC	CASSPRLAGALQETQYF
TRBV27	NA	16	TRBJ1-4	TGTGCCAGCAGTTTATTCCCTACTGCAACTAATGAAAAACTGTTTTTT	CASSLFPTATNEKLFF
TRBV5-1	NA	15	TRBJ2-3	TGCGCCAGCAGCTTGGCGGGGGGCCGGGTCGATACGCAGTATTTT	CASSLAGGRVDTQYF
TRBV7-2	TRBD1	18	TRBJ1-5	TGTGCCAGCAGCTCCCCTGGGACAGGGGGCTTTAGCAATCAGCCCCAGCATTTT	CASSSPGTGGFSNQPQHF
TRBV5-4	TRBD1	12	TRBJ1-1	TGTGCCAGCAGCTCGGACAGGGGGAGAGCTTTCTTT	CASSSDRGRAFF
TRBV11-3	TRBD1	16	TRBJ2-1	TGTGCCAGCAGCTTAGGTGGTTCGGACAGGGGTAGAGAGCAGTTCTTC	CASSLGGSDRGREQFF
TRBV7-9	NA	13	TRBJ1-1	TGTGCCAGCAGCTTAGTAGAGAACACTGAAGCTTTCTTT	CASSLVENTEAFF
TRBV15	NA	15	TRBJ1-1	TGTGCCACCAGCAGAGCGGCAGATGGGAACACTGAAGCTTTCTTT	CATSRAADGNTEAFF
TRBV29-1	TRBD2	15	TRBJ2-1	TGCAGCGTTGGCCAGCGGGGCGTGAGTTACAATGAGCAGTTCTTC	CSVGQRGVSYNEQFF
TRBV5-1	NA	15	TRBJ2-1	TGCGCCAGCAGCTTGGGGGGAAGATCCTACAATGAGCAGTTCTTC	CASSLGGRSYNEQFF
TRBV15	NA	14	TRBJ2-7	TGTGCCACCGGGACTGGGGGCCCTGCGGGTGAGCAGTACTTC	CATGTGGPAGEQYF
TRBV18	TRBD1	16	TRBJ1-5	TGTGCCAGCTCAGACAGGGGGCCTCTTGACAATCAGCCCCAGCATTTT	CASSDRGPLDNQPQHF
TRBV5-1	NA	14	TRBJ1-3	TGCGCCAGCAGCCTACAAGGACAGCAAGACACCATATATTTT	CASSLQGQQDTIYF